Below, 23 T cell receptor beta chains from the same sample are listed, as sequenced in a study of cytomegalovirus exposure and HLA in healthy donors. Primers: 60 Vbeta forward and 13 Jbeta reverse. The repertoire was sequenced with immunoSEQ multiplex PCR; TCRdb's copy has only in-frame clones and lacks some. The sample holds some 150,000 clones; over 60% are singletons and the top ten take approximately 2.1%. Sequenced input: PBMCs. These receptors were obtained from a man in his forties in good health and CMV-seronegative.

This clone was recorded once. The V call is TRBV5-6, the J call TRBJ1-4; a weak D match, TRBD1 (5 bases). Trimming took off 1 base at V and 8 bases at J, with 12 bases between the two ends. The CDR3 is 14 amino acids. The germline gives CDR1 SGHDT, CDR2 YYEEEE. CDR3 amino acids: CASSLRGGSEKLFF. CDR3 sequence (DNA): TGTGCCAGCAGCTTGAGGGGTGGTAGCGAAAAACTGTTTTTT.

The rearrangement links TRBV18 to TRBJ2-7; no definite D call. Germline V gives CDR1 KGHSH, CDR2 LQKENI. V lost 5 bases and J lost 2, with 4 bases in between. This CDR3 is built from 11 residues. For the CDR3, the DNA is TGTGCCAGCTCATCTCCCTACGAGCAGTACTTC. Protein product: CASSSPYEQYF. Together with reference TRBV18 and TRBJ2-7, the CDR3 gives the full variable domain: NAGVMQNPRHLVRRRGQEARLRCSPMKGHSHVYWYRQLPEEGLKFMVYLQKENIIDESGMPKERFSAEFPKEGPSILRIQQVVRGDSAAYFCASSSPYEQYFGPGTRLTVT.

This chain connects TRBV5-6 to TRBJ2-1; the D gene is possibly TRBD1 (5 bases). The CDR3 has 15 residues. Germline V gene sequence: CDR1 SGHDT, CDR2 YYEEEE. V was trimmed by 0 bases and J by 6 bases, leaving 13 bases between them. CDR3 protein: CASSLDWGTGNEQFF. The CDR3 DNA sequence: TGTGCCAGCAGCTTGGACTGGGGCACCGGCAATGAGCAGTTCTTC.

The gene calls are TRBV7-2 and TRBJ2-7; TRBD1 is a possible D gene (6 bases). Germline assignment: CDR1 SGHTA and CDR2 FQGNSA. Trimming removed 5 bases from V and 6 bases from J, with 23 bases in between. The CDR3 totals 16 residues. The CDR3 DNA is TGTGCCAGCAGCCCGCACCCCGGGACACAGCGTGGCGAGCAGTACTTC. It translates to CASSPHPGTQRGEQYF.

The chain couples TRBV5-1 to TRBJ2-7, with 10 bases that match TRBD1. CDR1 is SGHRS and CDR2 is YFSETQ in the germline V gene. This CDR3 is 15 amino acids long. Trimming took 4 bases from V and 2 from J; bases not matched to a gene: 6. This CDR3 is CASSRDRGSPYEQYF. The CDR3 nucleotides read TGCGCCAGCAGCAGGGACAGGGGCAGCCCCTACGAGCAGTACTTC.

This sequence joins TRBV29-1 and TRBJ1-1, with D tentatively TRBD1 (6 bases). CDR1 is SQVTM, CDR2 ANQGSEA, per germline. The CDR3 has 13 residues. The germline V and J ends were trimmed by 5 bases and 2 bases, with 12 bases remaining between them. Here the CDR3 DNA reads TGCAGCGTTAGGGGGAGGGCTAACACTGAAGCTTTCTTT. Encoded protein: CSVRGRANTEAFF. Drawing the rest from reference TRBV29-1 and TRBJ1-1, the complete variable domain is SAVISQKPSRDICQRGTSLTIQCQVDSQVTMMFWYRQQPGQSLTLIATANQGSEATYESGFVIDKFPISRPNLTFSTLTVSNMSPEDSSIYLCSVRGRANTEAFFGQGTRLTVV.

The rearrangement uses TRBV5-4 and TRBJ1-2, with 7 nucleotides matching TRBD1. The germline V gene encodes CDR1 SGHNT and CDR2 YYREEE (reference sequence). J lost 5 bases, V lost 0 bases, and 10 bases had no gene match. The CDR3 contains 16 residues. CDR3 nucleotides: TGTGCCAGCAGCTTGGTGCGGACAGGCTGGAGGTATGGCTACACCTTC. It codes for CASSLVRTGWRYGYTF.

In DNA form, the CDR3 reads TGTGCCAGCAGGCCTACAGGGGGGAACACTGAAGCTTTCTTT. This gives the protein CASRPTGGNTEAFF. V usage is TRBV6-6 and J usage is TRBJ1-1; 8 positions match TRBD1. This CDR3 has 14 residues. Germline trimming cut 6 bases from V and 1 base from J; bases unmatched to any gene: 4. CDR1 MNHNY and CDR2 SVGAGI come from the germline V gene (reference sequence).

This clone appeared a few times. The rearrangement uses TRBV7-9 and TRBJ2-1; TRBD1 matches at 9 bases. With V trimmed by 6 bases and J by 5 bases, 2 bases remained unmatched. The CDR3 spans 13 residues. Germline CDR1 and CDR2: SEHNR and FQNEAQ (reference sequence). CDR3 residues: CASRGTGHNEQFF. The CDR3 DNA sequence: TGTGCCAGCAGGGGGACAGGGCACAATGAGCAGTTCTTC.

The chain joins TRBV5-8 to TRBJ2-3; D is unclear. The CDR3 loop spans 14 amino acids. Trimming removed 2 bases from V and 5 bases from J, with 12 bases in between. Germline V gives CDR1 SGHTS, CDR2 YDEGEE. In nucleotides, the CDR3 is TGTGCCAGCAGCTTAGCCCTCCCCGTAGATACGCAGTATTTT. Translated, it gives CASSLALPVDTQYF.

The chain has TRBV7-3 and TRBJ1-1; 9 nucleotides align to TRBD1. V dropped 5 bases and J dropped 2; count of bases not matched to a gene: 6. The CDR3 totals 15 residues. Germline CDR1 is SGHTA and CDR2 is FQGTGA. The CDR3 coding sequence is TGTGCCAGCAGCCCGTCGGGACAGGGTAACACTGAAGCTTTCTTT. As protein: CASSPSGQGNTEAFF.

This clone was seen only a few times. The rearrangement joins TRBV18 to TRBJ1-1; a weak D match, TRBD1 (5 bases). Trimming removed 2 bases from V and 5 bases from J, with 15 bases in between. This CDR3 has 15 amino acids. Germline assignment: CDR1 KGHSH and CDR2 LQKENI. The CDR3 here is CASSPSTQGRTEAFF. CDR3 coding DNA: TGTGCCAGCTCACCAAGTACGCAGGGAAGGACTGAAGCTTTCTTT.

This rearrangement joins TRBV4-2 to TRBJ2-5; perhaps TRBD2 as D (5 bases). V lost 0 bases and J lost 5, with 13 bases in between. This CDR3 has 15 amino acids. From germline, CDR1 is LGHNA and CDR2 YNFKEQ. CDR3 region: CASSQDFIGGETQYF. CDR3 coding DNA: TGTGCCAGCAGCCAAGATTTTATCGGCGGGGAGACCCAGTACTTC.

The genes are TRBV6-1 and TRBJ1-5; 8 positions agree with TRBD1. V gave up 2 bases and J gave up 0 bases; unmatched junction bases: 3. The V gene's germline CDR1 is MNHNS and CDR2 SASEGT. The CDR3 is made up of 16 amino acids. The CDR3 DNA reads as TGTGCCAGCAGTGAATTGGGACAGGCTAGCAATCAGCCCCAGCATTTT. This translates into CASSELGQASNQPQHF.

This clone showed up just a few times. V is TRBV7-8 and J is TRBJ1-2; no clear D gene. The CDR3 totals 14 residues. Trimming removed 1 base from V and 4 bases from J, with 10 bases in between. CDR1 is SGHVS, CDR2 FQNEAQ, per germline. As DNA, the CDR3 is TGTGCCAGCAGCTTAGGAGGGAGGGCCTATGGCTACACCTTC. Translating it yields CASSLGGRAYGYTF.

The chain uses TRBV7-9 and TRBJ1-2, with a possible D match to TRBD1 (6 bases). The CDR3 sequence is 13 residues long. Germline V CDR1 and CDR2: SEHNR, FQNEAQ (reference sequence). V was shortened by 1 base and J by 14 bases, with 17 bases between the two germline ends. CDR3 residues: CASSLGGTGHPTF. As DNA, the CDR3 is TGTGCCAGCAGCTTAGGTGGGACGGGACACCCTACCTTC.

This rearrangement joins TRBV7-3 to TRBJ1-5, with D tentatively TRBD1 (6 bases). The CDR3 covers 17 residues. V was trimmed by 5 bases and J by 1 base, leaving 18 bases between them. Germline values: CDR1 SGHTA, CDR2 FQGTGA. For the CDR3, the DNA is TGTGCCAGCAGCCCCCATAGAGTGGGGGCGAGCAATCAGCCCCAGCATTTT. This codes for CASSPHRVGASNQPQHF.

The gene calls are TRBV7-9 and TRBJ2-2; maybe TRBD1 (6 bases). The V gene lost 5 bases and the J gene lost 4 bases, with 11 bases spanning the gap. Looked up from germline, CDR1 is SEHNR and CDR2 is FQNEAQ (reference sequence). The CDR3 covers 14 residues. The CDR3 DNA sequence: TGTGCCAGCAGCCCAACAGGGTTCACCGGGGAGCTGTTTTTT. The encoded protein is CASSPTGFTGELFF.

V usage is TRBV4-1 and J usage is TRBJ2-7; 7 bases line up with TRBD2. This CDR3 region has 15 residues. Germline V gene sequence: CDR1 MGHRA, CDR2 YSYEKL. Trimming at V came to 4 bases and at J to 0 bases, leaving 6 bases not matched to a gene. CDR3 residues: CASSPSREISYEQYF. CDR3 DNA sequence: TGCGCCAGCAGCCCTTCGCGGGAGATCTCCTACGAGCAGTACTTC.

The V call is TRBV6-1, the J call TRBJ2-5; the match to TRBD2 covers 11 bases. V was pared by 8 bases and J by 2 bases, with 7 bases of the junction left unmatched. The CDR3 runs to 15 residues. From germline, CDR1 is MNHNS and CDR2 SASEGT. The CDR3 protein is CASQMIAGGQETQYF. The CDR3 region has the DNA TGTGCCAGCCAGATGATAGCGGGGGGGCAAGAGACCCAGTACTTC.

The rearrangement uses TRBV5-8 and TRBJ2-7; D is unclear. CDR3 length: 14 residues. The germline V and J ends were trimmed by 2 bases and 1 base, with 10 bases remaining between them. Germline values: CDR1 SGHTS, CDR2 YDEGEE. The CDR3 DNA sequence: TGTGCCAGCAGCTTCGAACGAGATTCCTACGAGCAGTACTTC. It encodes CASSFERDSYEQYF.

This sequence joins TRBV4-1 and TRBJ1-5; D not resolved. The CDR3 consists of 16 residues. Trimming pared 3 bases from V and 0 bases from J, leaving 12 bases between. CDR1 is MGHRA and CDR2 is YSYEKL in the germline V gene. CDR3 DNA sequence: TGCGCCAGCAGCCACCGGTCCACAGATAGCAATCAGCCCCAGCATTTT. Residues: CASSHRSTDSNQPQHF.

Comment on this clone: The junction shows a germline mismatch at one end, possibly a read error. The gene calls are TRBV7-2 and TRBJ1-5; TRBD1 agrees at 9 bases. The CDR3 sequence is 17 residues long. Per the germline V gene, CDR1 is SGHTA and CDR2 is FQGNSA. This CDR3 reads CAGSSFGTGILNQPQHF. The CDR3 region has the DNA TGTGCCGGCAGCTCCTTTGGGACAGGGATCTTAAATCAGCCCCAGCATTTT.